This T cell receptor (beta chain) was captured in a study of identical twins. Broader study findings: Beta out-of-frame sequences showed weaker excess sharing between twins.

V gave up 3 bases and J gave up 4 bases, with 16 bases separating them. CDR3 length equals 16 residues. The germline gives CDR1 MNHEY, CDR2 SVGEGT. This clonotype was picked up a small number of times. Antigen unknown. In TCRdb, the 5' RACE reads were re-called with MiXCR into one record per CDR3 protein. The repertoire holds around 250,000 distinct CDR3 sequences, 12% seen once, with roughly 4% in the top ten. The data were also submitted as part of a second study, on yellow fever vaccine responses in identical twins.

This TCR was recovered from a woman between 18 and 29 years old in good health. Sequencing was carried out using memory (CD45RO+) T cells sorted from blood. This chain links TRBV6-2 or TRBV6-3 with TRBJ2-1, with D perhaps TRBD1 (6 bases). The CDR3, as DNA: TGTGCCAGCAGTTATTTGGGAACAGGGTTTTACAATGAGCAGTTCTTC. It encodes CASSYLGTGFYNEQFF.